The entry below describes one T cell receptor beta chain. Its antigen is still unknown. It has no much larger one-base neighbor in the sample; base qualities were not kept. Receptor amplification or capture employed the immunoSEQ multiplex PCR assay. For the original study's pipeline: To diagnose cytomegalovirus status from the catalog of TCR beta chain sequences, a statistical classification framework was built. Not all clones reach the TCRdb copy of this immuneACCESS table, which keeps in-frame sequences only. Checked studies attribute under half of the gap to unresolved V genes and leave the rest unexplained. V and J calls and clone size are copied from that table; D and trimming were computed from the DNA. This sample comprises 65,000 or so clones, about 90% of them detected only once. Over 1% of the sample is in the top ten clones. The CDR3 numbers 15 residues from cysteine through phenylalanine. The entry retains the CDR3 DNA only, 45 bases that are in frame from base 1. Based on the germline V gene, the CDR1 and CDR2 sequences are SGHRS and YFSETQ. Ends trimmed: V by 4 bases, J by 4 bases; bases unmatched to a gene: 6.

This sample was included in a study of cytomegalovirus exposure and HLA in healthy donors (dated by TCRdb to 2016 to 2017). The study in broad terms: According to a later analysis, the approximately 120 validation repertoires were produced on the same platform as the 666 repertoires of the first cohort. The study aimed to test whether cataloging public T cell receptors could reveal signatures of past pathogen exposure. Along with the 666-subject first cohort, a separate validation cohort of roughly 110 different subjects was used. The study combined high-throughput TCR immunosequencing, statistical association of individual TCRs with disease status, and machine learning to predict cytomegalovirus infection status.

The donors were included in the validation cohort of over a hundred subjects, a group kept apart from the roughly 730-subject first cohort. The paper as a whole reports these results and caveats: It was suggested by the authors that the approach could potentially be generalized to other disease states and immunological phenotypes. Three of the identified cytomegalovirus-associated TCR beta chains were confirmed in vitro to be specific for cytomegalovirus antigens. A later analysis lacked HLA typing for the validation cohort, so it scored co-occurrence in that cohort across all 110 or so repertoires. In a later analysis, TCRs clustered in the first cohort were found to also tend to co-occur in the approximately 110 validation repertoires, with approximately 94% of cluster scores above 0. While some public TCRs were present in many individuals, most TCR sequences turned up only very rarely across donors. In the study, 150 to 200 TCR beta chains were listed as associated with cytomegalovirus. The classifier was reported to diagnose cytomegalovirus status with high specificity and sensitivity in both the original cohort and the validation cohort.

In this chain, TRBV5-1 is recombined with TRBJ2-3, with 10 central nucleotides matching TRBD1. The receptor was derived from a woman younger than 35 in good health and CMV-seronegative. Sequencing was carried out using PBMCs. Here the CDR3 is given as CASSLPGTGADTQYF. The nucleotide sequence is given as TGCGCCAGCAGCCTCCCCGGGACAGGGGCAGATACGCAGTATTTT.